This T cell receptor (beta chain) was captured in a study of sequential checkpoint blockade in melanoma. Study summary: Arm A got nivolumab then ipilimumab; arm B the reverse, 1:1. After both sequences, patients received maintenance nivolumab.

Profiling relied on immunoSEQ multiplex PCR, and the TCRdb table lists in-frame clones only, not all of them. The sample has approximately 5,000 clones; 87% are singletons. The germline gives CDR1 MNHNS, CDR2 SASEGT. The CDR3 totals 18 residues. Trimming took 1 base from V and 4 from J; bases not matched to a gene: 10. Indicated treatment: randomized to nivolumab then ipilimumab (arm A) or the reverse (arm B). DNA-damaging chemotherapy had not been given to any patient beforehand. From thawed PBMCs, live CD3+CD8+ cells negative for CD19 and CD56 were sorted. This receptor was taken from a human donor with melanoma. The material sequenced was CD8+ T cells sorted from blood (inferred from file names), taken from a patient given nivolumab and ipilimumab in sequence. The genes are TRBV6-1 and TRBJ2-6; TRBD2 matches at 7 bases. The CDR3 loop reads CASSEEGGIGSGANVLTF. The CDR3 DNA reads TGTGCCAGCAGTGAAGAGGGAGGGATCGGATCCGGGGCCAACGTCCTGACTTTC.